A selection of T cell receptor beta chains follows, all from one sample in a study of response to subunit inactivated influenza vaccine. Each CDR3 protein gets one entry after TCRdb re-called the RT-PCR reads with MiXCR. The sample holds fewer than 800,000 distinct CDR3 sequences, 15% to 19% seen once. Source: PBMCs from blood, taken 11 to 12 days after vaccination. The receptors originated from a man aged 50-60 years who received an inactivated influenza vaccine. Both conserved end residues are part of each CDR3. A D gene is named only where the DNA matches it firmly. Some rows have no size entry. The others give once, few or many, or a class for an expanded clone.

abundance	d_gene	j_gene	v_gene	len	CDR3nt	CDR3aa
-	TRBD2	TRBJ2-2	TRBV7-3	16	TGTGCCAGCAGCCGGATGGGGGGGAGTGGCACCGGGGAGCTGTTTTTT	CASSRMGGSGTGELFF
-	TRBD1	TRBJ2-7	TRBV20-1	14	TGCAGTGCTAGTGGGACAGGGAGAGCATACGAGCAGTACTTC	CSASGTGRAYEQYF
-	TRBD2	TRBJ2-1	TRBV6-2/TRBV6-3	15	TGTGCCAGCATAATCGGGGGGGGTTCCTACAATGAGCAGTTCTTC	CASIIGGGSYNEQFF
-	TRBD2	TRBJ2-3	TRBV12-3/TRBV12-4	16	TGTGCCAGCAGCTCCCTCGAGCGGGAGGAGGCAGATACGCAGTATTTT	CASSSLEREEADTQYF
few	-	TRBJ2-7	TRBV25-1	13	TGTGCCAGCAGTGATTTCTCGGGGTATGAGCAGTACTTC	CASSDFSGYEQYF
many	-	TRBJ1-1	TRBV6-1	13	TGTGCCAGCAGACCGCAGGGGTTCACTGAAGCTTTCTTT	CASRPQGFTEAFF
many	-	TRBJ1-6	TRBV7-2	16	TGTGCCAGCAGCTTAGTGGGCGGACTTTCAAGATCACCCCTCCACTTT	CASSLVGGLSRSPLHF
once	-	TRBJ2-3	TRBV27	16	TGTGCCAGCAGTGGGCGGACGGAAACTAGCACAGATACGCAGTATTTT	CASSGRTETSTDTQYF
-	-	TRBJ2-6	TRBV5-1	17	TGCGCCAGCAGCTCCCGGACGACGAGCTGGGGGGCCAACGTCCTGACTTTC	CASSSRTTSWGANVLTF
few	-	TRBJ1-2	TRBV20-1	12	TGCAGTGCCTCGCAATCAAGCTATGGCTACACCTTC	CSASQSSYGYTF
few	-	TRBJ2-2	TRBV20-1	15	TGCAGTGCTAGGGAGCCCGGGACGGCGACCGGGGAGCTGTTTTTT	CSAREPGTATGELFF
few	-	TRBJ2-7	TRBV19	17	TGTGCCAGTAGTATCAATCCGTCGATGGGCAGTACCTACGAGCAGTACTTC	CASSINPSMGSTYEQYF
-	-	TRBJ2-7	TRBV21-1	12	TGTGCCAGCGGATGGGCAACCTACGAGCAGTACTTC	CASGWATYEQYF
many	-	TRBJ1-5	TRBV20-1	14	TGCAGTGCCTTACCTCAGGGAAACAATCAGCCCCAGCATTTT	CSALPQGNNQPQHF
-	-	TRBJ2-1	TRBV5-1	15	TGCGCCAGCAGCTTGGCCAGTGGAGTAACAGGAGAGCAGTTCTTC	CASSLASGVTGEQFF
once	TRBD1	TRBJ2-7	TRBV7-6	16	TGTGCCAGCAGCTTACTCCGGACAGGCGACTCCTACGAGCAGTACTTC	CASSLLRTGDSYEQYF
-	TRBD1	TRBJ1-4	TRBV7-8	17	TGTGCCAGCAGCGCCTCAGACAGGGGCGCAACTAATGAAAAACTGTTTTTT	CASSASDRGATNEKLFF
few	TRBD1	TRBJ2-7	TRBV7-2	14	TGTGCCAGCAGCCCGGGACAGGAATACTACGAGCAGTACTTC	CASSPGQEYYEQYF
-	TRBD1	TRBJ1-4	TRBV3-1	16	TGTGCCAGCAGCCGCAAACAGGGGAGTGGATCGGAAAAACTGTTTTTT	CASSRKQGSGSEKLFF
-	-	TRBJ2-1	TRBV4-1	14	TGCGCCAGCAGCCAAGTGGGTGCGGGGAACGAGCAGTTCTTC	CASSQVGAGNEQFF
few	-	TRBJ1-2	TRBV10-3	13	TGTGCCACCACAGACAATCGGGGCTATGGCTACACCTTC	CATTDNRGYGYTF
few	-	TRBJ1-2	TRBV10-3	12	TGTGCCATCAACACTGGTGGTTATGGCTACACCTTC	CAINTGGYGYTF
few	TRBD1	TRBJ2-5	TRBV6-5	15	TGTGCCAGCAGTTACGTACAGGGGTTGGGGGAGACCCAGTACTTC	CASSYVQGLGETQYF
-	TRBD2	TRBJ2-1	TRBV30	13	TGTGCCTGGAAGGACGGGGGGTACAATGAGCAGTTCTTC	CAWKDGGYNEQFF
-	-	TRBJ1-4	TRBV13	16	TGTGCCAGCAGCTCAGTCGGACGAAGGGCTAATGAAAAACTGTTTTTT	CASSSVGRRANEKLFF
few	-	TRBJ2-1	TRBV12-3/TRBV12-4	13	TGTGCCAGCGTAGCAGGTGGGAACAATGAGCAGTTCTTC	CASVAGGNNEQFF
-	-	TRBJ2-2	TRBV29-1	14	TGCAGCGTCGCGACAGGCTCGAACACCGGGGAGCTGTTTTTT	CSVATGSNTGELFF
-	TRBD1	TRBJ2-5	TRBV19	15	TGTGCCAGTAGGAACCGGGACAGGATCCAAGAGACCCAGTACTTC	CASRNRDRIQETQYF